This is a list of T cell receptor beta chains from one sample in a study of cytomegalovirus exposure and HLA in healthy donors. Produced via immunoSEQ multiplex PCR; TCRdb's table is partial and in-frame only. The data contain fewer than 150,000 clones, about 83% of them seen just once; the ten biggest clones take up less than 3%. Material for sequencing was PBMCs. Every receptor here comes from a woman aged 40 to 50 in good health and CMV-seropositive. CDR3s include the opening cysteine and the closing phenylalanine or tryptophan.

TRBV30 | CAWSVPRVNSPLHF
TRBV7-2 | CASSLEAGAQETQYF
TRBV5-1 | CARTGTSALEQYF
TRBV7-3 | CASSPSAAGAPGANVLTF
TRBV2 | CATVGTSGRWYNEQFF
TRBV5-1 | CASRAGVNNVLTF
TRBV5-1 | CASSLDRGTTGELFF
TRBV19 | CATKSPGWETQYF
TRBV19 | CASRAGRNTEAFF
TRBV7-3 | CASSQGSGNYNEQFF
TRBV6-5 | CASSYSLSSGANVLTF
TRBV7-3 | CASSLWFGETQYF